One and the same sample provided the 18 T cell receptor beta chains below, sequenced in a study of OX40 agonist ivuxolimab in advanced cancers. The library was prepared using the immunoSEQ multiplex PCR assay. The source is immuneACCESS, and TCRdb retained only in-frame sequences with V and J called. Part of the clones is not carried over; for the studies checked, unresolved V genes explain less than half of this, and the remainder is unexplained. This sample has about 120,000 clones in its table, and around 87% of those were observed once. The ten largest clones add up to roughly 0.59% of the sample. The specimen was CD4+ or CD8+ T cells sorted from blood, collected in a trial of the OX40 agonist ivuxolimab. Every receptor here comes from an adult with an advanced solid tumor such as melanoma, head and neck, liver or kidney cancer.

This sequence joins TRBV19 and TRBJ1-2; tentatively, D is TRBD1 (5 bases). Trimming removed 3 bases from V and 4 bases from J, with 15 bases in between. The CDR3 contains 15 residues. Germline lookup yields CDR1 LNHDA and CDR2 SQIVND (reference sequence). In nucleotides, the CDR3 is TGTGCCAGTAGTATCTCTGTCCAGGGCGGCTATGGCTACACCTTC. This gives the protein CASSISVQGGYGYTF.

The chain is built from TRBV7-2 and TRBJ2-7; the D is unclear. This CDR3 comprises 12 residues. Germline loops: CDR1 SGHTA, CDR2 FQGNSA. With 5 bases removed from V and 5 bases from J, the gap between germline ends came to 10 bases. The CDR3 protein is CASSPYMDEQYF. The DNA for the CDR3 is TGTGCCAGCAGCCCCTATATGGACGAGCAGTACTTC. The whole variable domain, filled in from reference TRBV7-2 and TRBJ2-7, reads GAGVSQSPSNKVTEKGKDVELRCDPISGHTALYWYRQSLGQGLEFLIYFQGNSAPDKSGLPSDRFSAERTGGSVSTLTIQRTQQEDSAVYLCASSPYMDEQYFGPGTRLTVT.

J is TRBJ2-1 and V is TRBV4-1, with 15 bases that match TRBD2. The CDR3 covers 17 residues. From germline, CDR1 is MGHRA and CDR2 YSYEKL. J was trimmed by 6 bases and V by 2 bases; bases with no gene match: 5. CDR3 bases: TGCGCCAGCAGCCAACCCCGGACTAGCGGGGGGGCCAATGAGCAGTTCTTC. It yields the protein CASSQPRTSGGANEQFF.

This chain uses TRBV4-1 with TRBJ2-5; no clear D. The CDR3 has 13 amino acids. V was trimmed by 4 bases and J by 1 base, leaving 7 bases between them. The germline CDR1 and CDR2 sequences are MGHRA and YSYEKL. DNA of the CDR3: TGCGCCAGCAGCCTCCAGGTCCAAGAGACCCAGTACTTC. Protein: CASSLQVQETQYF.

The rearrangement joins TRBV18 to TRBJ2-3; weak D call: TRBD2 (6 bases). V lost 0 bases to trimming and J lost 1 base, with 8 bases between them. Germline assignment: CDR1 KGHSH and CDR2 LQKENI. This CDR3 contains 15 residues. The CDR3 spells CASSPPTGGTDTQYF. The DNA of the CDR3 is TGTGCCAGCTCACCACCGACGGGGGGCACAGATACGCAGTATTTT.

This clone was detected once. This chain links TRBV5-1 with TRBJ2-5, with 12 bases identical to TRBD2. Germline V gene sequence: CDR1 SGHRS, CDR2 YFSETQ. V was clipped by 6 bases and J by 5 bases; unmatched bases: 8. The CDR3 sequence is 15 residues long. CDR3 nucleotide sequence: TGCGCCAGCACCACCCTAGCGGGGGGGAGTGAGACCCAGTACTTC. Translating gives CASTTLAGGSETQYF.

J is TRBJ1-6 and V is TRBV7-2, with a tentative D call TRBD1 (6 bases). This CDR3 is 16 amino acids long. Germline loops: CDR1 SGHTA, CDR2 FQGNSA. Trimming took 7 bases from V and 4 from J, leaving 17 bases between them. This chain's CDR3 is CASNEWGRGYNSPLHF. CDR3 DNA: TGTGCCAGCAACGAATGGGGCAGGGGATATAATTCACCCCTCCACTTT. The whole variable domain, remainder taken from reference TRBV7-2 and TRBJ1-6, is GAGVSQSPSNKVTEKGKDVELRCDPISGHTALYWYRQSLGQGLEFLIYFQGNSAPDKSGLPSDRFSAERTGGSVSTLTIQRTQQEDSAVYLCASNEWGRGYNSPLHFGNGTRLTVT.

The rearrangement joins TRBV28 to TRBJ2-5; 7 nucleotides agree with TRBD1. With V trimmed by 3 bases and J by 2 bases, 3 bases remained unmatched. The V gene's germline CDR1 is MDHEN and CDR2 SYDVKM. The CDR3 spans 14 residues. In nucleotides, the CDR3 is TGTGCCAGCAGTTTGACGGGACAGCAAGAGACCCAGTACTTC. Amino acids: CASSLTGQQETQYF.

The chain joins TRBV7-9 to TRBJ2-3; D is tentatively TRBD1 or TRBD2 (5 bases each). The CDR3 is made up of 13 amino acids. Trimming stripped 7 bases from V and 4 bases from J, with 12 bases between. Germline V gives CDR1 SEHNR, CDR2 FQNEAQ (reference sequence). The CDR3 protein is CASINGAADTQYF. The DNA of the CDR3 is TGTGCCAGCATAAACGGGGCGGCAGATACGCAGTATTTT. Full variable domain (rest looked up from reference TRBV7-9 and TRBJ2-3): DTGVSQNPRHKITKRGQNVTFRCDPISEHNRLYWYRQTLGQGPEFLTYFQNEAQLEKSRLLSDRFSAERPKGSFSTLEIQRTEQGDSAMYLCASINGAADTQYFGPGTRLTVL.

The chain is built from TRBV2 and TRBJ2-5; 8 bases are shared with TRBD2. There are 12 residues in the CDR3. V trimming: 8 bases; J trimming: 5 bases; junction bases outside the gene matches: 4. Germline V gives CDR1 SNHLY, CDR2 FYNNEI. Written as DNA, the CDR3 is TGTGCCAGCCGGCTAGCGGGTGAGACCCAGTACTTC. It encodes CASRLAGETQYF.

The chain couples TRBV5-4 to TRBJ2-3; TRBD1 matches 8 bases. V was clipped by 3 bases and J by 2 bases; unmatched bases: 2. Germline V CDR1 and CDR2: SGHNT, YYREEE (reference sequence). The CDR3 has 14 residues. The CDR3 here is CASSSTGVTDTQYF. The CDR3, as DNA: TGTGCCAGCAGCTCGACAGGGGTCACAGATACGCAGTATTTT.

The J gene is TRBJ1-4, the V gene TRBV5-1; TRBD1 matches 7 bases. This CDR3 region has 14 residues. Trimming removed 4 bases from V and 5 bases from J; junction bases left unmatched: 5. Germline CDR1 is SGHRS and CDR2 is YFSETQ. The CDR3 sequence: CASSPGQENEKLFF. CDR3 bases: TGCGCCAGCAGCCCCGGACAGGAGAATGAAAAACTGTTTTTT.

The chain employs TRBV30 and TRBJ1-6; maybe TRBD1 (5 bases). The V gene lost 2 bases and the J gene lost 10 bases, with 18 bases spanning the gap. The germline gives CDR1 GTSNPN, CDR2 SVGIG (reference sequence). CDR3 length: 15 residues. CDR3 bases: TGTGCCTGGAGTCTCGCCCGGGGGATCGGGTCACCCCTCCACTTT. The encoded protein is CAWSLARGIGSPLHF.

This chain joins TRBV7-9 and TRBJ1-3; D is unresolved. CDR1 is SEHNR and CDR2 is FQNEAQ in the germline V gene (reference sequence). The ends were cut back, 5 bases at V and 1 base at J, with 12 bases in the middle. CDR3 length: 15 residues. The CDR3 region is CASSPSGASGNTIYF. Here the CDR3 DNA reads TGTGCCAGCAGCCCCTCAGGCGCGTCTGGAAACACCATATATTTT.

The V call is TRBV18, the J call TRBJ2-2, with no clear D. Deletions cut 6 bases from V and 6 bases from J, with 8 bases between. Germline-derived CDR1 and CDR2 are KGHSH and LQKENI. The CDR3 covers 12 residues. The CDR3 DNA reads TGTGCCAGCTCCCGGGCCTCCGGGGAGCTGTTTTTT. The encoded protein is CASSRASGELFF.

V gene TRBV30 combines with J gene TRBJ2-5, with D maybe TRBD1 (6 bases). The length of the CDR3 is 12 residues. Germline V gene sequence: CDR1 GTSNPN, CDR2 SVGIG (reference sequence). Trimming left V 3 bases short and J 6 bases short, with 11 bases between. CDR3 DNA: TGTGCCTGGAGCTGGGGGCGGCAGACCCAGTACTTC. This translates into CAWSWGRQTQYF.

J is TRBJ1-1 and V is TRBV4-2, with a possible D match to TRBD1 (6 bases). This CDR3 region has 14 residues. V lost 0 bases and J lost 7, with 12 bases in between. Germline V gives CDR1 LGHNA, CDR2 YNFKEQ. The CDR3 DNA is TGTGCCAGCAGCCAAGATGGGACAAGTAATGAAGCTTTCTTT. Translated: CASSQDGTSNEAFF.

The V call is TRBV27, the J call TRBJ1-2, with 8 bases fitting TRBD1. The germline gives CDR1 MNHEY, CDR2 SMNVEV (reference sequence). Trimming cost V 10 bases and J 7 bases; bases outside gene matches: 14. This CDR3 is 14 amino acids long. CDR3 DNA: TGTGCCACCAATTCGTTAACAGGGGGGGCTGGCTACACCTTC. Translating gives CATNSLTGGAGYTF.